Shown below are 26 T cell receptor beta chains from a single sample sequenced in a study of blood T cell repertoires in COVID-19. Some clones are missing from TCRdb's copy, which holds only in-frame ones; the method was immunoSEQ multiplex PCR. The sample comprises roughly 190,000 clones, roughly 89% of which are singletons, and 3% to 3.5% rests with the top ten. Specimen: PBMCs or T cells enriched from blood (not recorded which). The receptors were gathered from a woman aged 25-40 years who had been exposed to COVID-19.

This chain uses TRBV3-1 (or the pseudogene TRBV3-2) with TRBJ1-1, with unresolved D. CDR3 length: 13 residues. The V end was cut by 4 bases, the J end by 5 bases, with 11 bases between. Germline V gene lookup returns CDR1 LGHDT and CDR2 YNNKEL (reference sequence). CDR3 DNA: TGTGCCAGCAGCCGACGGGGTGGGACTGAAGCTTTCTTT. Translation gives CASSRRGGTEAFF.

In this sample, this clone turned up a few times. This sequence joins TRBV5-1 and TRBJ1-1; a weak D match, TRBD1 (5 bases). Trimming left V 5 bases short and J 4 bases short, with 15 bases between. CDR1 SGHRS and CDR2 YFSETQ come from the germline V gene. The CDR3 spans 14 residues. Here the CDR3 reads CASSFWSGSTEAFF. In DNA form, the CDR3 reads TGCGCCAGCAGTTTTTGGTCAGGGTCCACTGAAGCTTTCTTT.

The rearrangement uses TRBV11-2 and TRBJ1-3; no reliable D call. Germline loops: CDR1 SGHAT, CDR2 FQNNGV. The CDR3 consists of 12 residues. With 1 base removed from V and 8 bases from J, the gap between germline ends came to 6 bases. This CDR3 reads CASSLGPDTIYF. In DNA form, the CDR3 reads TGTGCCAGCAGCTTAGGTCCGGACACCATATATTTT.

This clone was seen a handful of times. The chain links TRBV6-5 to TRBJ1-1; D gene ambiguous. The ends were cut back, 0 bases at V and 10 bases at J, with 18 bases in the middle. This CDR3 comprises 15 residues. Germline CDR1 is MNHEY and CDR2 is SVGAGI. The chain's CDR3 is CASSYSSPVMGRAFF. The CDR3 DNA reads TGTGCCAGCAGTTACTCATCCCCGGTGATGGGGAGAGCTTTCTTT.

With respect to this clone: Its ends do not fully match the called genes, so a read error is possible. In DNA form, the CDR3 reads TGTGCCAGCAGTTCCCGGGACAGGGCCGCCTACTTT. The encoded protein is CASSSRDRAAYF. The chain joins TRBV28 to TRBJ1-6; 9 nucleotides align to TRBD1. From germline, CDR1 is MDHEN and CDR2 SYDVKM. The CDR3 is made up of 12 amino acids.

The V gene is TRBV6-5, the J gene TRBJ1-2; TRBD1 agrees at 8 bases. CDR1 and CDR2 from the germline V gene are MNHEY and SVGAGI. The CDR3 covers 14 residues. Trimming took 5 bases from V and 8 from J; bases not matched to a gene: 10. The CDR3 here is CASSPDRVVLGYTF. The CDR3 nucleotides are TGTGCCAGCAGTCCGGACAGGGTAGTCTTGGGCTACACCTTC.

This sequence joins TRBV5-8 and TRBJ1-6, with 10 bases matching TRBD1. CDR1 is SGHTS, CDR2 YDEGEE, per germline. V shed 1 base and J 8 bases; nucleotides not matched to a gene: 3. This CDR3 is built from 15 residues. The CDR3 sequence is CASSLTGTGDSPLHF. The CDR3 region has the DNA TGTGCCAGCAGCTTGACCGGGACAGGGGATTCACCCCTCCACTTT.

This chain connects TRBV7-3 to TRBJ2-5; the D gene is possibly TRBD1 (6 bases). Trimming took 4 bases from V and 9 from J, leaving 15 bases between them. CDR1 is SGHTA and CDR2 is FQGTGA in the germline V gene. The CDR3 has 13 residues. The CDR3 DNA sequence: TGTGCCAGCAGCTCGACAGGAGTAGATCCCCAGTACTTC. This sequence encodes CASSSTGVDPQYF.

The chain links TRBV27 to TRBJ1-4; the match to TRBD1 covers 7 bases. This CDR3 has 14 amino acids. The trim removed 6 bases at V and 6 bases at J, leaving 7 bases unmatched. Germline V gene data show CDR1 as MNHEY and CDR2 as SMNVEV (reference sequence). The CDR3 DNA follows: TGTGCCAGCAGGACAGGGATAGGGTATGAAAAACTGTTTTTT. The encoded protein is CASRTGIGYEKLFF.

V usage is TRBV6-2 or TRBV6-3 and J usage is TRBJ2-5; TRBD1 matches at 7 bases. Trimming took 4 bases from V and 3 from J; bases not matched to a gene: 8. The germline gives CDR1 MNHEY, CDR2 SVGEGT. This CDR3 has 15 amino acids. CDR3 amino acids: CASSSYDRVEETQYF. The CDR3 coding sequence is TGTGCCAGCAGTTCCTACGACAGGGTGGAAGAGACCCAGTACTTC.

The chain is built from TRBV30 and TRBJ1-3; D not resolved. V was clipped by 3 bases and J by 4 bases, with 13 bases between them. Germline V lookup: CDR1 GTSNPN, CDR2 SVGIG (reference sequence). The CDR3 has 14 amino acids. CDR3 sequence reads: CAWRVEGFGNTIYF. The CDR3, as DNA: TGTGCCTGGAGAGTTGAGGGCTTCGGAAACACCATATATTTT. The entire variable domain, with the rest obtained from reference TRBV30 and TRBJ1-3, is as follows: SQTIHQWPATLVQPVGSPLSLECTVEGTSNPNLYWYRQAAGRGLQLLFYSVGIGQISSEVPQNLSASRPQDRQFILSSKKLLLSDSGFYLCAWRVEGFGNTIYFGEGSWLTVV.

The chain couples TRBV19 to TRBJ1-2, with TRBD1 matching over 7 bases. The germline gives CDR1 LNHDA, CDR2 SQIVND (reference sequence). The V segment lost 3 bases and the J segment 2 bases; nucleotides outside the gene matches: 3. This CDR3 has 14 residues. The CDR3 sequence is CASSIPRGNYGYTF. The CDR3, as DNA: TGTGCCAGTAGTATCCCCAGGGGGAACTATGGCTACACCTTC.

The rearrangement links TRBV5-4 to TRBJ2-2; the match to TRBD2 covers 15 bases. Trimming cost V 6 bases and J 6 bases; bases outside gene matches: 12. CDR1 SGHNT and CDR2 YYREEE come from the germline V gene (reference sequence). The CDR3 runs 18 residues. The CDR3, as DNA: TGTGCCAGCACCCCTAACCGCGGGACTAGCGGGGGGTCCGGGGAGCTGTTTTTT. Translated, it gives CASTPNRGTSGGSGELFF.

The V gene is TRBV4-3, the J gene TRBJ1-2; 7 bases line up with TRBD1. The V segment lost 2 bases and the J segment 4 bases; nucleotides outside the gene matches: 4. The CDR3 sequence is 14 residues long. Germline V gene data show CDR1 as LGHNA and CDR2 as YSLEER. As DNA, the CDR3 is TGCGCCAGCAGCCAAAACAGGGGATCCTATGGCTACACCTTC. Translating it yields CASSQNRGSYGYTF.

The chain links TRBV3-1 (or the pseudogene TRBV3-2) to TRBJ2-1, with D possibly being TRBD1 (5 bases). This CDR3 region has 12 residues. Germline V gene data show CDR1 as LGHDT and CDR2 as YNNKEL (reference sequence). The CDR3 loop is CATAGYYNEQFF. The CDR3 nucleotides read TGTGCAACGGCAGGGTACTACAATGAGCAGTTCTTC.

The chain carries TRBV18 and TRBJ1-5; TRBD1 agrees at 8 bases. This CDR3 region has 16 residues. Germline V gene lookup returns CDR1 KGHSH and CDR2 LQKENI. Trimming took 2 bases from V and 0 from J; bases not matched to a gene: 3. The CDR3 DNA reads TGTGCCAGCTCACCAACACAGGGGGGTAGCAATCAGCCCCAGCATTTT. Its protein product is CASSPTQGGSNQPQHF.

This chain uses TRBV2 with TRBJ2-5; D is possibly TRBD2 (5 bases). CDR3 length: 14 residues. CDR1 is SNHLY, CDR2 FYNNEI, per germline. The V end lost 6 bases, the J end lost 1 base, and 12 bases lay between the germline ends. The CDR3 is CASSETRGQETQYF. CDR3 nucleotide sequence: TGTGCCAGCAGCGAAACTCGGGGCCAAGAGACCCAGTACTTC.

This clone was seen just once. The gene calls are TRBV9 and TRBJ2-7, with 11 nucleotides matching TRBD2. The germline gives CDR1 SGDLS, CDR2 YYNGEE. V trimming: 4 bases; J trimming: 2 bases; junction bases outside the gene matches: 8. This CDR3 contains 16 residues. The DNA of the CDR3 is TGTGCCAGCAGCCGACTAGCGGGGAACAAGCCCTACGAGCAGTACTTC. Translated: CASSRLAGNKPYEQYF.

This chain joins TRBV15 and TRBJ1-6; 11 nucleotides align to TRBD1. Germline V gene data show CDR1 as LNHNV and CDR2 as YYDKDF (reference sequence). With V trimmed by 0 bases and J by 8 bases, 6 bases remained unmatched. The CDR3 runs to 17 residues. The CDR3 spells CATSRDMMGQGDSPLHF. CDR3 in DNA: TGTGCCACCAGCAGAGATATGATGGGACAGGGGGATTCACCCCTCCACTTT.

A few counts support this clone. The J gene is TRBJ1-5, the V gene TRBV19, with D possibly TRBD1 on 5 matching bases. This CDR3 is built from 16 residues. The V gene lost 5 bases and the J gene lost 6 bases, with 20 bases spanning the gap. The germline gives CDR1 LNHDA, CDR2 SQIVND (reference sequence). CDR3 in DNA: TGTGCCAGTAGTCAGTCGTTTGGGGGTAGCGGTCAGCCCCAGCATTTT. Residues: CASSQSFGGSGQPQHF.

The CDR3 DNA reads as TGTGCCAGCAGCCGAACAGCGGATAATTCACCCCTCCACTTT. Translation gives CASSRTADNSPLHF. The rearrangement uses TRBV3-1 (or the pseudogene TRBV3-2) and TRBJ1-6, with D uncertain. The germline CDR1 and CDR2 sequences are LGHDT and YNNKEL (reference sequence). CDR3 length: 14 residues. Trimming took 4 bases from V and 5 from J, leaving 9 bases between them.

The CDR3 reads CASSLDPGQANTEAFF. The DNA for the CDR3 is TGTGCCAGCAGCTTAGATCCGGGACAGGCGAACACTGAAGCTTTCTTT. The gene calls are TRBV7-6 and TRBJ1-1, with 8 positions matching TRBD1. CDR1 is SGHVS, CDR2 FNYEAQ, per germline. The CDR3 has 16 amino acids. The V gene end was trimmed by 1 base and the J gene end by 1 base; junction bases not matched to a gene: 5.

The chain combines TRBV6-2 or TRBV6-3 with TRBJ2-2; 9 bases match TRBD2. The CDR3 has 19 amino acids. Germline CDR1 is MNHEY and CDR2 is SVGEGT. V was pared by 2 bases and J by 0 bases, with 10 bases of the junction left unmatched. The CDR3 protein is CASSYNYHLAGSNTGELFF. As DNA, the CDR3 is TGTGCCAGCAGTTACAACTACCATCTAGCGGGGTCGAACACCGGGGAGCTGTTTTTT.

This chain links TRBV2 with TRBJ1-5, with 9 bases aligning to TRBD1. This CDR3 region has 19 residues. V trimming: 0 bases; J trimming: 0 bases; junction bases outside the gene matches: 9. Germline V lookup: CDR1 SNHLY, CDR2 FYNNEI. For the CDR3, the DNA is TGTGCCAGCAGTGAAGCCCATCCCAACAGGGGGCATAGCAATCAGCCCCAGCATTTT. This codes for CASSEAHPNRGHSNQPQHF.

The V call is TRBV7-3, the J call TRBJ2-3; TRBD2 matches at 8 bases. The CDR3 has 15 amino acids. V lost 4 bases, J lost 4 bases, and 7 bases stayed unmatched. Germline values: CDR1 SGHTA, CDR2 FQGTGA. The CDR3 coding sequence is TGTGCCAGCAGCTCCGGACTAGCCGAGCCAGATACGCAGTATTTT. Its protein is CASSSGLAEPDTQYF. The whole variable domain, filled in from reference TRBV7-3 and TRBJ2-3, reads GAGVSQTPSNKVTEKGKYVELRCDPISGHTALYWYRQSLGQGPEFLIYFQGTGAADDSGLPNDRFFAVRPEGSVSTLKIQRTERGDSAVYLCASSSGLAEPDTQYFGPGTRLTVL.

This clone has a handful of counts. This chain connects TRBV19 to TRBJ2-2; 9 nucleotides align to TRBD1. CDR1 is LNHDA and CDR2 is SQIVND in the germline V gene (reference sequence). This CDR3 contains 15 residues. V gave up 8 bases and J gave up 0 bases; unmatched junction bases: 4. The DNA for the CDR3 is TGTGCCAGTGACAGGGGGTTCGCGAACACCGGGGAGCTGTTTTTT. Amino acids: CASDRGFANTGELFF.